This record covers a single T cell receptor (beta chain). The data originate from a study of T cell responses to AZD1222 COVID-19 vaccine. The germline V gene has CDR1 KGHSH and CDR2 LQKENI. There are 16 residues in the CDR3. The germline V and J ends were trimmed by 6 bases and 4 bases, with 19 bases remaining between them. Repertoires were generated with immunoSEQ multiplex PCR, while TCRdb's copy carries only in-frame clones and drops some. In the table there are roughly 150,000 clones, about nine tenths of which are singletons. This clonotype originated in an adult in good health. The chain employs TRBV18 and TRBJ2-1, with D tentatively TRBD1 (6 bases). The source was peripheral blood, collected on day 0 of MenACWY control vaccination. CDR3 sequence reads: CASSPQGQGGYNEQFF. The CDR3 nucleotides are TGTGCCAGCTCGCCTCAGGGACAAGGCGGGTACAATGAGCAGTTCTTC. Combining the CDR3 with reference TRBV18 and TRBJ2-1 gives the whole variable domain NAGVMQNPRHLVRRRGQEARLRCSPMKGHSHVYWYRQLPEEGLKFMVYLQKENIIDESGMPKERFSAEFPKEGPSILRIQQVVRGDSAAYFCASSPQGQGGYNEQFFGPGTRLTVL.